This TCR beta chain was retrieved from a study of T cells in Graves' hyperthyroidism and ophthalmopathy. Exclusions: uncontrolled infection, other autoimmune disease, pregnancy, lactation. The source material, RNA transcripts, was used to amplify TCR beta CDR3 regions. First-round RT-PCR targeting the TCR CDR3 was performed with the HTBI primer set. One entry per CDR3 protein, called by TCRdb with MiXCR from the multiplex PCR reads. The data show approximately 300,000 distinct CDR3 sequences, 15% to 20% seen once. Germline V CDR1 and CDR2: MGHDK, SYGVNS. Unmatched junction bases numbered 9, after V lost 6 bases and J lost 5 bases. CDR3 size: 15 residues.

This clonotype originated in a man in his fifties with Graves' ophthalmopathy. The sequenced sample was blood. The genes are TRBV25-1 and TRBJ2-5; TRBD1 aligns across 10 bases. CDR3 region: CASRRTGGEGETQYF. CDR3 DNA: TGTGCCAGCAGGCGGACAGGGGGGGAAGGGGAGACCCAGTACTTC. Together with reference TRBV25-1 and TRBJ2-5, the CDR3 gives the full variable domain: EADIYQTPRYLVIGTGKKITLECSQTMGHDKMYWYQQDPGMELHLIHYSYGVNSTEKGDLSSESTVSRIRTEHFPLTLESARPSHTSQYLCASRRTGGEGETQYFGPGTRLLVL.